This T cell receptor beta chain was identified during a study of blood T cell repertoires in COVID-19. This CDR3 spans 15 amino acids. Trimming shortened V by 1 base and J by 8 bases, and 14 bases separated the two germline ends. Per the germline V gene, CDR1 is SGHDN and CDR2 is FVKESK. The method was immunoSEQ multiplex PCR; TCRdb's version includes in-frame clones alone and lacks a portion of them. The sample has approximately 270,000 clones; around 85% are singletons. The TCR was taken from a woman in her seventies with acute or convalescent COVID-19. Sequencing was done on a sample of peripheral blood. The V and J genes are TRBV14 and TRBJ1-4; D ambiguous. CDR3: CASSQGLGRAEKLFF. CDR3 coding DNA: TGTGCCAGCAGCCAAGGGCTGGGGAGGGCCGAAAAACTGTTTTTT.